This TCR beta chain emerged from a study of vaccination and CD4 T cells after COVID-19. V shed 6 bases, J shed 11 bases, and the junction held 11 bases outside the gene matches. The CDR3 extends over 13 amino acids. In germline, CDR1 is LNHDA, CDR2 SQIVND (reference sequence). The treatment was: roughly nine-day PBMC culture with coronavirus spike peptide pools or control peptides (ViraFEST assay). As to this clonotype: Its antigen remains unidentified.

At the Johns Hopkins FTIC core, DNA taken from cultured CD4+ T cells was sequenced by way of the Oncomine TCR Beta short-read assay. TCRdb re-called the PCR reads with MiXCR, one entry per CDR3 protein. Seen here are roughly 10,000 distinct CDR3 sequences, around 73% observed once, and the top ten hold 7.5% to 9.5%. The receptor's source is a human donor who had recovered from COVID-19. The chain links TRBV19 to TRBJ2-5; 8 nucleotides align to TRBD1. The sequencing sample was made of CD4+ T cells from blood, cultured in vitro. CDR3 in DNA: TGTGCCAGTAGCGGGACAGGCTCGGGCCAGCAGTACTTC. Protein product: CASSGTGSGQQYF.